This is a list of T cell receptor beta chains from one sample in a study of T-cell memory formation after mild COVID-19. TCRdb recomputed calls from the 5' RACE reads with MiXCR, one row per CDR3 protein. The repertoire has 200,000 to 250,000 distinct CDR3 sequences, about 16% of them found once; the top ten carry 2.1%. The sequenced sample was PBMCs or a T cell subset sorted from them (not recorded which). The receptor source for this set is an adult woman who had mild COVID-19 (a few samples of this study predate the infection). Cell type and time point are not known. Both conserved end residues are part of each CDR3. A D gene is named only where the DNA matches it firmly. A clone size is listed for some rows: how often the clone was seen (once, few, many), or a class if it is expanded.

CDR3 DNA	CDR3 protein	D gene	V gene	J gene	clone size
TGTGCCAGCAGCCTGGGTGTCGGGGACGAGCAGTTCTTC	CASSLGVGDEQFF	-	TRBV3-1	TRBJ2-1	-
TGTGCCAGCACGGGGGCTGGGGCCAACGTCCTGACTTTC	CASTGAGANVLTF	-	TRBV2	TRBJ2-6	-
TGTGCCAGCAGCTTAGGTCGGGGCAGAAGGGCCAACGTCCTGACTTTC	CASSLGRGRRANVLTF	-	TRBV11-2	TRBJ2-6	few
TGTGCCAGCAGCCAAGAGGGACAGGTCTATGGCTACACCTTC	CASSQEGQVYGYTF	TRBD1	TRBV3-1	TRBJ1-2	-
TGTGCCAGCAGCCAATTAGACACAGGGGGCACCGGGGAGCTGTTTTTT	CASSQLDTGGTGELFF	TRBD1	TRBV14	TRBJ2-2	-
TGTGCCAGCAGCGTAGACGGGATGGGCGCAGATACGCAGTATTTT	CASSVDGMGADTQYF	-	TRBV9	TRBJ2-3	-
TGCAGTGCTAGAGAGGCGGGACAGGGGAATTCACCCCTCCACTTT	CSAREAGQGNSPLHF	TRBD1	TRBV20-1	TRBJ1-6	-
TGTGCCATCAGTGGCAGCGGGGTCAACACAGATACGCAGTATTTT	CAISGSGVNTDTQYF	TRBD2	TRBV10-3	TRBJ2-3	few
TGTGCCAGGGGTTGGCCGGGTAGCGTGGATGAGCAGTTCTTC	CARGWPGSVDEQFF	-	TRBV27	TRBJ2-1	few
TGTGCCAGCTCACCCGGGACACGCACTGAAGCTTTCTTT	CASSPGTRTEAFF	-	TRBV18	TRBJ1-1	-
TGTGCCATCAGTGTCAGGAATCAAGAGACCCAGTACTTC	CAISVRNQETQYF	-	TRBV10-3	TRBJ2-5	many
TGTGCCAGCTCACCCCTCGAGATCCAAGAGACCCAGTACTTC	CASSPLEIQETQYF	-	TRBV18	TRBJ2-5	few
TGTGCCATCAGTGGAGGAGGCGAGCAGTACTTC	CAISGGGEQYF	-	TRBV10-3	TRBJ2-7	few
TGTGCCAGCAGCTTAGACCGTCGCCGGCTGGGGGACGAGCAGTACTTC	CASSLDRRRLGDEQYF	-	TRBV7-9	TRBJ2-7	few
TGTGCCAGCAGCCCCGGGACTACCGATATGAATGAGCAGTTCTTC	CASSPGTTDMNEQFF	TRBD2	TRBV6-2/TRBV6-3	TRBJ2-1	few
TGCGCCAGCAGCTCTATAGCGGGGGTCAACACCGGGGAGCTGTTTTTT	CASSSIAGVNTGELFF	TRBD2	TRBV5-1	TRBJ2-2	-
TGTGCCAGCAGCCAAGCCAAGACAGGGTGGAACGAGCAGTACTTC	CASSQAKTGWNEQYF	TRBD1	TRBV3-1	TRBJ2-7	-
TGTGCCAGCAGTGAGCTTAACTATGGCTACACCTTC	CASSELNYGYTF	-	TRBV6-1	TRBJ1-2	few
TGCGCCAGCACTCTGGGCCCTAACTATGGCTACACCTTC	CASTLGPNYGYTF	-	TRBV5-1	TRBJ1-2	few
TGCAGTGCTAGAGGCAATCTCGCGGGAAGAAATGAGCAGTTCTTC	CSARGNLAGRNEQFF	-	TRBV20-1	TRBJ2-1	-
TGCGCCAGCAGCTTGGGACGGATTAATGAAAAACTGTTTTTT	CASSLGRINEKLFF	-	TRBV5-1	TRBJ1-4	many
TGTGCCAGTAGTATGTCTTCCCGGACAGGCACCTGGGGGACCCAGTACTTC	CASSMSSRTGTWGTQYF	TRBD1	TRBV19	TRBJ2-5	few